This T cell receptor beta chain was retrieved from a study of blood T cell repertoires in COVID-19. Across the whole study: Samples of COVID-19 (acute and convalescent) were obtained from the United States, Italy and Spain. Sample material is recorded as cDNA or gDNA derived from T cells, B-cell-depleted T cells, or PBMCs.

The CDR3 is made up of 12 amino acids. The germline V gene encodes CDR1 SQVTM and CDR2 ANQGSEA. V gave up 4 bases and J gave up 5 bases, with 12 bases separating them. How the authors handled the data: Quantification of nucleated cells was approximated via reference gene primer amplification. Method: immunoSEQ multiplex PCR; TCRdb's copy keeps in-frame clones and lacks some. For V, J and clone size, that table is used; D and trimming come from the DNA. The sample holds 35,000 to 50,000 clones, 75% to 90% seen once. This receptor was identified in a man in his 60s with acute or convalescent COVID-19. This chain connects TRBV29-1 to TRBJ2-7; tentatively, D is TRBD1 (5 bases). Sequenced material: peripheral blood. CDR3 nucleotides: TGCAGCGTTGGGTCAGGGCCCCACGAGCAGTACTTC. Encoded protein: CSVGSGPHEQYF.